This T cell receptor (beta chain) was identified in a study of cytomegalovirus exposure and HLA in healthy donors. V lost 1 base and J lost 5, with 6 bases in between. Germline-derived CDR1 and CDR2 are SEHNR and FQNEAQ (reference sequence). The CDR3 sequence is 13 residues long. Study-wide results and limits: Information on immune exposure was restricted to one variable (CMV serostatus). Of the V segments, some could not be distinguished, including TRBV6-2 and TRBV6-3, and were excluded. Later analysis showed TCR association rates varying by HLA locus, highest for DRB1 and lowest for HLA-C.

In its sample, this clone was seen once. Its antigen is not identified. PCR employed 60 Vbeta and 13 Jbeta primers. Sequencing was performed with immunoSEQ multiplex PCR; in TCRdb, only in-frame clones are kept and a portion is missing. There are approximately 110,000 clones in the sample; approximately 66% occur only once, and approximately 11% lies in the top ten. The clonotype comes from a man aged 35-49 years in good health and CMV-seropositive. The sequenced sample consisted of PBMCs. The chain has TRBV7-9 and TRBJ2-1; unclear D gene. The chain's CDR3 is CASSLGQNNEQFF. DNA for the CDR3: TGTGCCAGCAGCTTAGGCCAGAACAATGAGCAGTTCTTC.